This TCR beta chain was captured by sequencing in a study of Ad26.COV2.S vaccination and SARS-CoV-2 variants. Study-level information: The Ad26.COV2.S arm of the COV1001 trial was where the donor was placed. Ad26.COV2.S given intramuscularly, once or twice 56 days apart.

Sample treatment: over 15 received Ad26.COV2.S at low or high dose, single or two shots; about five received placebo; per-sample allocation not given. Sample collection was performed on day 63 after the first vaccine or placebo injection. Expression of Wuhan-strain SARS-CoV-2 spike came from the Ad26 vector that formed the vaccine. Measured with immunoSEQ multiplex PCR; TCRdb has only the in-frame clones, and not every one. The table records some 400,000 clones, about 88% of them present only once. CDR3 length: 15 amino acids. In germline, CDR1 is LNHDA, CDR2 SQIVND (reference sequence). The V end was cut by 5 bases, the J end by 3 bases, with 14 bases between.

The material was peripheral blood, obtained in a trial of Ad26.COV2.S vaccine versus placebo. The chain is built from TRBV19 and TRBJ1-5; D remains unclear. The receptor was derived from a person aged 18-60 years who received the Ad26.COV2.S COVID-19 vaccine or a placebo. This chain's CDR3 is CASSSENFDNQPQHF. The CDR3 DNA is TGTGCCAGTAGTTCGGAGAATTTCGACAATCAGCCCCAGCATTTT.